These T cell receptor beta chains were read from a single sample in a study of T cell changes during pregnancy in multiple sclerosis. Clones were read by immunoSEQ multiplex PCR, and TCRdb kept only the in-frame ones, dropping some. Of around 52,000 clones in the sample, around 90% were seen once. This specimen consisted of CD4+ T cells from peripheral blood mononuclear cells, obtained in the second trimester of pregnancy. Receptors originate from a female donor with multiple sclerosis, enrolled in a pregnancy study. Both conserved end residues are part of each CDR3. D genes are given only for firm matches. Clone size is given for some rows only: seen once, a few or many times, or a class if the clone is expanded.

abundance	v_gene	d_gene	j_gene	CDR3aa	CDR3nt
-	TRBV30	-	TRBJ2-5	CAWSPPRRQETQYF	TGTGCCTGGAGTCCCCCACGGCGGCAAGAGACCCAGTACTTC
once	TRBV7-9	TRBD2	TRBJ2-3	CASAISGGVENTQYF	TGTGCCAGCGCTATAAGCGGGGGGGTGGAGAATACGCAGTATTTT
-	TRBV15	-	TRBJ1-2	CATSRDQDRYYGYTF	TGTGCCACCAGCAGAGACCAAGACAGGTACTATGGCTACACCTTC
-	TRBV7-3	TRBD1	TRBJ2-6	CASSPDRAGANVLTF	TGTGCCAGCAGTCCCGACAGGGCTGGGGCCAACGTCCTGACTTTC
-	TRBV30	-	TRBJ1-4	CAWSRVIKGEKLFF	TGTGCCTGGAGTAGGGTGATAAAGGGGGAAAAACTGTTTTTT
-	TRBV19	-	TRBJ2-7	CASRRSTRSYEQYF	TGTGCCAGTAGAAGGAGCACCCGATCCTACGAGCAGTACTTC
once	TRBV7-9	-	TRBJ2-1	CASSLGSSGYNEQFF	TGTGCCAGCAGCTTAGGTAGTAGCGGCTACAATGAGCAGTTCTTC
-	TRBV30	-	TRBJ1-2	CAWSVIGGNYGYTF	TGTGCCTGGAGTGTAATAGGAGGCAACTATGGCTACACCTTC
-	TRBV4-1	TRBD1	TRBJ1-1	CASSQPNRGNTEAFF	TGCGCCAGCAGCCAACCAAACAGGGGGAACACTGAAGCTTTCTTT
-	TRBV5-1	TRBD2	TRBJ2-4	CASSLSGGSNIQYF	TGCGCCAGCAGCTTGAGCGGGGGGTCCAACATTCAGTACTTC
-	TRBV9	TRBD2	TRBJ2-1	CASSPLAGVLYNEQFF	TGTGCCAGCAGCCCCCTAGCGGGGGTCCTCTACAATGAGCAGTTCTTC
-	TRBV7-7	TRBD2	TRBJ2-3	CASSRGGGEGTDTQYF	TGTGCCAGCAGCCGGGGGGGAGGTGAGGGTACAGATACGCAGTATTTT
-	TRBV5-4	TRBD1	TRBJ1-2	CASSDRVWSGYTF	TGTGCCAGCAGCGACAGGGTTTGGAGTGGCTACACCTTC
-	TRBV27	TRBD2	TRBJ2-3	CASSYGGRGPKDTQYF	TGTGCCAGCAGTTACGGCGGGAGGGGACCTAAAGATACGCAGTATTTT
-	TRBV30	TRBD1	TRBJ1-6	CAWSGTGQSPLHF	TGTGCCTGGAGTGGGACAGGGCAATCACCCCTCCACTTT